This T cell receptor (beta chain) was recovered during a study of cytotoxic CD8 clonotypes in ibrutinib-treated CLL. Overall study findings and caveats: Exceeding age-matched healthy donors, baseline clonality also tracked the counts of circulating CD8+ T cells. Samples from sustained-remission and progressing patients were taken at different times.

Remarks on this clone: Its cognate antigen is unknown.

The CDR3 has 15 residues. Germline CDR1 MDHEN, CDR2 SYDVKM. Trimming took off 7 bases at V and 4 bases at J, with 18 bases between the two ends. Clones were read by immunoSEQ multiplex PCR, and TCRdb kept only the in-frame ones, dropping some. Altogether about 300,000 clones are present, approximately 76% being singletons, with the ten largest covering roughly 6%. The TCR comes from a human donor with chronic lymphocytic leukemia. Sequencing used PBMCs, obtained at disease progression, from a patient treated with ibrutinib. This rearrangement joins TRBV28 to TRBJ2-3; the D gene could be TRBD1 or TRBD2 (5 bases each). CDR3 amino acids: CASKFIDRGPDTQYF. The CDR3 nucleotides are TGTGCCAGCAAGTTTATCGACAGAGGGCCAGATACGCAGTATTTT.